The 5 T cell receptor beta chains below all came from one sample that was sequenced in a study of T cell repertoires in cytomegalovirus infection. MiXCR, applied by TCRdb to the reads, yields one record per CDR3 protein. Here the sample spans approximately 160,000 distinct CDR3 sequences, roughly 15% being singletons. Sequenced sample: CD8+ T cells from PBMCs. These TCRs come from a human donor in good health (CMV status not recorded). Some clones in this sample may be carry-over from other donors' samples.

This clonotype occurred a few times. The chain links TRBV6-2 or TRBV6-3 to TRBJ2-5; D gene ambiguous. Trimming stripped 7 bases from V and 3 bases from J, with 3 bases between. This CDR3 region has 10 residues. Per the germline V gene, CDR1 is MNHEY and CDR2 is SVGEGT. The CDR3 is CASNKETQYF. CDR3 nucleotide sequence: TGTGCCAGCAACAAAGAGACCCAGTACTTC.

This clonotype was recorded only once. The J gene is TRBJ2-6, the V gene TRBV6-5, with TRBD1 matching 7 bases. The germline V gene encodes CDR1 MNHEY and CDR2 SVGAGI. CDR3 size: 19 residues. Trimming removed 0 bases from V and 1 base from J; junction bases left unmatched: 9. The CDR3 bases are TGTGCCAGCAGTTACTCGTGGCCAGGGGGTGGTTCTGGGGCCAACGTCCTGACTTTC. Protein sequence: CASSYSWPGGGSGANVLTF.

This clonotype counts as medium-sized (0.01 to 0.1%). This chain links TRBV6-5 with TRBJ2-6; a weak D match, TRBD1 (6 bases). V was cut by 2 bases and J by 1 base, with 9 bases left in between. There are 16 residues in the CDR3. Germline values: CDR1 MNHEY, CDR2 SVGAGI. CDR3 in amino acids: CASSYPTGSGANVLTF. CDR3 in DNA: TGTGCCAGCAGTTACCCCACAGGGTCTGGGGCCAACGTCCTGACTTTC.

This clonotype was recorded a few times. This chain joins TRBV6-2 or TRBV6-3 and TRBJ1-2; D is unresolved. From germline, CDR1 is MNHEY and CDR2 SVGEGT. V was trimmed by 10 bases and J by 8 bases, leaving 11 bases between them. This CDR3 is built from 10 residues. The CDR3 loop is CATLASGYTF. The CDR3 region has the DNA TGTGCCACCCTCGCGTCGGGCTACACCTTC.

The chain couples TRBV7-8 to TRBJ2-3; tentatively, D is TRBD1 (5 bases). The CDR3 is 17 amino acids. V lost 3 bases and J 2 bases, leaving 18 bases between the germline ends. Germline V gives CDR1 SGHVS, CDR2 FQNEAQ. The CDR3 nucleotides read TGTGCCAGCAGCTTTTCTTCCCGGACACTCAACACAGATACGCAGTATTTT. It specifies CASSFSSRTLNTDTQYF. The whole variable domain, remainder taken from reference TRBV7-8 and TRBJ2-3, is GAGVSQSPRYKVAKRGQDVALRCDPISGHVSLFWYQQALGQGPEFLTYFQNEAQLDKSGLPSDRFFAERPEGSVSTLKIQRTQQEDSAVYLCASSFSSRTLNTDTQYFGPGTRLTVL.